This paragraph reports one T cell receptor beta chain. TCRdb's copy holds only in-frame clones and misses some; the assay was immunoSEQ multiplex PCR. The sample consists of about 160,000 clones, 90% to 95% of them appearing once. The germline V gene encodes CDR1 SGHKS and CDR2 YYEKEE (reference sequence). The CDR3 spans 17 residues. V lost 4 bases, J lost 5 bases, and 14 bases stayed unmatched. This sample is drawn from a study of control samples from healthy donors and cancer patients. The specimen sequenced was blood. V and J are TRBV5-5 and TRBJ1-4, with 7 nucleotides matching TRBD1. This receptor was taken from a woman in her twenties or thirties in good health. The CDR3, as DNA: TGTGCCAGCAGCCATGACAGGGAAGGAGGGGAGAATGAAAAACTGTTTTTT. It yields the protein CASSHDREGGENEKLFF.